These T cell receptor beta chains were read from a single sample in a study of cytomegalovirus exposure and HLA in healthy donors. Method: immunoSEQ multiplex PCR; TCRdb's copy keeps in-frame clones and lacks some. The sample carries around 120,000 clones, 88% recorded once. Source material: PBMCs. The receptors originated from a man between 18 and 29 years old in good health and CMV-seropositive. Each CDR3 is given with its conserved first and last residue. Fields, in order: J gene, V gene, CDR3 protein.

J: TRBJ1-2; V: TRBV6-1; CDR3: CATYSRNRGDGYTF
J: TRBJ1-6; V: TRBV11-2; CDR3: CASSLARRHNNSPLHF
J: TRBJ2-2; V: TRBV4-3; CDR3: CASSQDGASGGAFGELFF
J: TRBJ2-1; V: TRBV29-1; CDR3: CSVAGQGNEQFF
J: TRBJ1-2; V: TRBV2; CDR3: CASSEKRPTGPYGYTF
J: TRBJ2-1; V: TRBV11-1; CDR3: CASSLGADNEQFF
J: TRBJ2-2; V: TRBV4-1; CDR3: CASSQEQATNTGELFF
J: TRBJ2-1; V: TRBV2; CDR3: CASSDRTDYNEQFF
J: TRBJ2-3; V: TRBV5-1; CDR3: CASSLGGVVSTDTQYF
J: TRBJ2-1; V: TRBV18; CDR3: CASSPTLGEQFF
J: TRBJ1-1; V: TRBV4-1; CDR3: CASSHGGGTEAFF
J: TRBJ1-4; V: TRBV7-2; CDR3: CASSLPRNEKLFF
J: TRBJ2-4; V: TRBV28; CDR3: CASSFTSGGLAKNIQYF
J: TRBJ1-3; V: TRBV7-2; CDR3: CASSKWEAAGNTIYF
J: TRBJ1-1; V: TRBV6-6; CDR3: CASNQGSGLMNTEAFF
J: TRBJ1-5; V: TRBV6-1; CDR3: CASRAGDQPQHF
J: TRBJ1-1; V: TRBV19; CDR3: CASSIGQGVGTEAFF
J: TRBJ2-5; V: TRBV10-1; CDR3: CASSETLAGQETQYF
J: TRBJ2-3; V: TRBV11-1; CDR3: CASSVGPRRSSGTDTQYF
J: TRBJ2-3; V: TRBV7-2; CDR3: CASSLVGAGWTDTQYF
J: TRBJ2-7; V: TRBV4-1; CDR3: CASSLVDFIGGASYEQYF
J: TRBJ2-2; V: TRBV13; CDR3: CASSYLDLGQNTGELFF
J: TRBJ2-1; V: TRBV28; CDR3: CASSLGGGLNNEQFF
J: TRBJ1-6; V: TRBV6-4; CDR3: CASSDRGRDSPLHF
J: TRBJ2-5; V: TRBV30; CDR3: CAWSTEDSQETQYF
J: TRBJ2-7; V: TRBV6-6; CDR3: CASITGGREEQYF
J: TRBJ2-1; V: TRBV7-8; CDR3: CASRQGNGPSYNEQFF
J: TRBJ2-1; V: TRBV6-5; CDR3: CASSPGTGIHNEQFF
J: TRBJ2-1; V: TRBV4-2; CDR3: CASTPSGGRYNEQFF
J: TRBJ2-1; V: TRBV4-3; CDR3: CASSQDQKAGEQFF
J: TRBJ1-6; V: TRBV7-2; CDR3: CASSEDRNSYNSPLHF
J: TRBJ2-1; V: TRBV7-8; CDR3: CASSTWTGGNEQFF
J: TRBJ2-4; V: TRBV4-3; CDR3: CASSPGQGNIQYF
J: TRBJ2-7; V: TRBV6-5; CDR3: CATRRGVYEQYF
J: TRBJ2-7; V: TRBV7-8; CDR3: CASSPQGTAFYEQYF
J: TRBJ1-3; V: TRBV12-5; CDR3: CASGLFGQGASGNTIYF
J: TRBJ2-2; V: TRBV4-3; CDR3: CASSPGGGNTGELFF
J: TRBJ1-5; V: TRBV10-3; CDR3: CAISDGQGLAQPQHF
J: TRBJ2-2; V: TRBV10-2; CDR3: CASSELKPPNTGELFF
J: TRBJ1-1; V: TRBV6-5; CDR3: CASSYRGADTEAFF
J: TRBJ2-7; V: TRBV11-2; CDR3: CASSFGDRGYEQYF
J: TRBJ2-7; V: TRBV19; CDR3: CASSPGPVSYEQYF
J: TRBJ1-2; V: TRBV4-3; CDR3: CASSQAQLRQGHGYTF
J: TRBJ2-5; V: TRBV29-1; CDR3: CSVEKRVAGWKETQYF
J: TRBJ2-7; V: TRBV6-5; CDR3: CASSFSIDRDYEQYF